Below are 26 T cell receptor beta chains sequenced from a single sample in a study of T cells after yellow fever vaccination. MiXCR, applied by TCRdb to the 5' RACE reads, yields one record per CDR3 protein. The table includes 250,000 to 400,000 distinct CDR3 sequences, over 4% detected once. Material: PBMCs, obtained 5 days after the yellow fever booster vaccination. These receptors all stem from a man between 18 and 29 years old who received the YFV17D yellow fever vaccine.

This clonotype is a singleton in its sample. The chain combines TRBV28 with TRBJ2-5; 9 nucleotides agree with TRBD2. The trim removed 5 bases at V and 4 bases at J, leaving 11 bases unmatched. Looked up from germline, CDR1 is MDHEN and CDR2 is SYDVKM. The CDR3 has 16 amino acids. CDR3 nucleotides: TGTGCCAGCAGTCGCAGGGTAGCGGGGGTGGGAGAGACCCAGTACTTC. Protein sequence: CASSRRVAGVGETQYF. The variable domain in full, completed from reference TRBV28 and TRBJ2-5, reads DVKVTQSSRYLVKRTGEKVFLECVQDMDHENMFWYRQDPGLGLRLIYFSYDVKMKEKGDIPEGYSVSREKKERFSLILESASTNQTSMYLCASSRRVAGVGETQYFGPGTRLLVL.

This clonotype was seen ten or more times. The chain couples TRBV4-3 to TRBJ2-2; 12 bases map to TRBD1. Trimming removed 0 bases from V and 7 bases from J; junction bases left unmatched: 6. CDR1 is LGHNA, CDR2 YSLEER, per germline. The CDR3 has 17 amino acids. CDR3 sequence: CASSQDGGQGAVGELFF. CDR3 bases: TGCGCCAGCAGCCAAGATGGGGGACAGGGGGCCGTCGGGGAGCTGTTTTTT.

V is TRBV4-1 and J is TRBJ2-1; D is perhaps TRBD1 (5 bases). Germline CDR1 is MGHRA and CDR2 is YSYEKL. Trimming removed 0 bases from V and 9 bases from J, with 12 bases in between. This CDR3 region has 14 residues. CDR3 sequence reads: CASSQDWGPGEQFF. The CDR3, as DNA: TGCGCCAGCAGCCAAGATTGGGGCCCGGGTGAGCAGTTCTTC.

The chain employs TRBV6-2 or TRBV6-3 and TRBJ2-4, with 8 bases aligning to TRBD1. The V gene's germline CDR1 is MNHEY and CDR2 SVGEGT. This CDR3 is 13 amino acids long. V gave up 6 bases and J gave up 8 bases; unmatched junction bases: 6. The CDR3 DNA follows: TGTGCCAGCAGAGAGACAGGGGACCACATTCAGTACTTC. This translates into CASRETGDHIQYF.

The sample holds a few counts of this clonotype. The chain has TRBV12-3 or TRBV12-4 and TRBJ2-7; the match to TRBD2 covers 7 bases. The junction had 6 bases not matched to a gene; V was cut back by 1 base and J by 6 bases. This CDR3 is built from 14 residues. CDR3 in amino acids: CASSLVGLAAEQYF. The CDR3 nucleotides read TGTGCCAGCAGTTTAGTCGGGCTAGCGGCCGAGCAGTACTTC.

This clonotype was seen a few times. CDR3 sequence (DNA): TGTGCCAGCATTCCAGGACTAGCCGATCGAGATACGCAGTATTTT. Translating gives CASIPGLADRDTQYF. This chain uses TRBV6-2 or TRBV6-3 with TRBJ2-3; TRBD2 aligns across 8 bases. The CDR3 sequence is 15 residues long. The germline V gene has CDR1 MNHEY and CDR2 SVGEGT. The V segment lost 7 bases and the J segment 5 bases; nucleotides outside the gene matches: 11.

This clonotype was recorded at least ten times. This sequence joins TRBV27 and TRBJ2-3, with D unclear. The CDR3 has 15 amino acids. The V end lost 3 bases, the J end lost 0 bases, and 10 bases lay between the germline ends. Germline-derived CDR1 and CDR2 are MNHEY and SMNVEV (reference sequence). The CDR3 DNA sequence: TGTGCCAGCAGTTTGGGGATACTAAGCACAGATACGCAGTATTTT. Its protein is CASSLGILSTDTQYF.

This sequence joins TRBV19 and TRBJ1-2; TRBD1 agrees at 10 bases. Germline V lookup: CDR1 LNHDA, CDR2 SQIVND (reference sequence). Trimming took 8 bases from V and 2 from J; bases not matched to a gene: 11. The CDR3 covers 16 residues. The CDR3: CASSTPDRGQNYGYTF. CDR3 DNA sequence: TGTGCCAGTTCGACTCCCGACAGGGGGCAAAACTATGGCTACACCTTC. Together with reference TRBV19 and TRBJ1-2, the CDR3 gives the full variable domain: DGGITQSPKYLFRKEGQNVTLSCEQNLNHDAMYWYRQDPGQGLRLIYYSQIVNDFQKGDIAEGYSVSREKKESFPLTVTSAQKNPTAFYLCASSTPDRGQNYGYTFGSGTRLTVV.

V and J are TRBV2 and TRBJ1-5; TRBD1 matches 9 bases. This CDR3 contains 15 residues. J lost 6 bases, V lost 5 bases, and 8 bases had no gene match. CDR1 is SNHLY and CDR2 is FYNNEI in the germline V gene. The CDR3 region has the DNA TGTGCCAGCAGTCGCAGGGACAGGGCCGCTCAGCCCCAGCATTTT. This sequence encodes CASSRRDRAAQPQHF.

Of note for this clonotype: A much larger clone differs by one base, so this may be a read error. This sequence joins TRBV20-1 and TRBJ1-1, with D hard to call. Germline CDR1 is DFQATT and CDR2 is SNEGSKA (reference sequence). The CDR3 extends over 14 amino acids. Trimming removed 0 bases at V and 0 bases at J, with 8 bases between. The CDR3 bases are TGCAGTGCTAGAGATGGGTGGCTGAACACTGAAGCTTTCTTT. This codes for CSARDGWLNTEAFF.

The gene calls are TRBV19 and TRBJ1-1; D possibly corresponds to TRBD1 (5 bases). Trimming shortened V by 1 base and J by 3 bases, and 9 bases separated the two germline ends. The CDR3 has 14 amino acids. CDR1 and CDR2 (germline): LNHDA, SQIVND (reference sequence). As DNA, the CDR3 is TGTGCCAGTAGTATAGGCTCGGGGGACACTGAAGCTTTCTTT. Translation gives CASSIGSGDTEAFF.

This clonotype occurred a few times. This chain links TRBV11-1 with TRBJ2-1; 9 bases are shared with TRBD1. V was pared by 6 bases and J by 10 bases, with 7 bases of the junction left unmatched. The CDR3 runs 13 residues. Germline V gives CDR1 SGHAT, CDR2 FQDESV (reference sequence). The CDR3 reads CASSGGQGREQFF. The CDR3 bases are TGTGCCAGCAGTGGGGGACAGGGTCGGGAGCAGTTCTTC.

This clonotype was seen a handful of times. The CDR3 nucleotides are TGTGCTAGTGGTTTGGTGGTGCCGTCAGGACTAGCGGGGGACCACGAGCAGTACTTC. Its protein product is CASGLVVPSGLAGDHEQYF. This sequence joins TRBV12-5 and TRBJ2-7; the match to TRBD2 covers 13 bases. Germline CDR1 reads LGHNT; CDR2 reads FRNRAP. J was trimmed by 5 bases and V by 0 bases; bases with no gene match: 13. CDR3 length: 19 amino acids.

This clonotype was seen a handful of times. The V call is TRBV7-2, the J call TRBJ2-6; TRBD1 aligns across 11 bases. The trim removed 4 bases at V and 0 bases at J, leaving 5 bases unmatched. This CDR3 is 18 amino acids long. The germline gives CDR1 SGHTA, CDR2 FQGNSA. The CDR3 DNA reads as TGTGCCAGCAGCTGGACCGGGACAGGGGGCTCTGGGGCCAACGTCCTGACTTTC. Translated, it gives CASSWTGTGGSGANVLTF.

This clonotype was detected a few times. The chain has TRBV7-9 and TRBJ2-7; D might be TRBD1 or TRBD2, each matching 6 bases. The CDR3 runs to 15 residues. The V gene lost 1 base and the J gene lost 5 bases, with 15 bases spanning the gap. The germline V gene encodes CDR1 SEHNR and CDR2 FQNEAQ (reference sequence). Here the CDR3 reads CASSLVGGGHNEQYV. The CDR3 nucleotides read TGTGCCAGCAGCTTAGTGGGGGGCGGTCATAACGAGCAGTACGTC.

There are many counts of this clonotype. The chain is built from TRBV15 and TRBJ2-2, with D possibly being TRBD1 (6 bases). This CDR3 contains 15 residues. Germline CDR1 is LNHNV and CDR2 is YYDKDF (reference sequence). V was cut by 0 bases and J by 6 bases, with 11 bases left in between. The CDR3 protein is CATSRDLQGAGELFF. In DNA form, the CDR3 reads TGTGCCACCAGCAGAGATTTACAGGGCGCCGGGGAGCTGTTTTTT.

V is TRBV5-1 and J is TRBJ2-3, with 8 bases matching TRBD2. Germline CDR1 is SGHRS and CDR2 is YFSETQ. This CDR3 is built from 16 residues. The J segment lost 1 base and the V segment lost 2 bases, leaving 6 bases of the junction unmatched. The CDR3 loop reads CASSLPRGGGTDTQYF. CDR3 DNA: TGCGCCAGCAGCTTACCCCGGGGGGGTGGCACAGATACGCAGTATTTT.

The chain employs TRBV7-3 and TRBJ2-1, with 7 bases identical to TRBD1. This CDR3 region has 15 residues. V dropped 6 bases and J dropped 3; count of bases not matched to a gene: 8. Per the germline V gene, CDR1 is SGHTA and CDR2 is FQGTGA. CDR3 residues: CASSQGQANYNEQFF. CDR3 DNA sequence: TGTGCCAGCAGTCAAGGACAGGCCAACTACAATGAGCAGTTCTTC.

The chain carries TRBV9 and TRBJ1-5; D remains ambiguous. Per germline, CDR1 SGDLS and CDR2 YYNGEE. V lost 1 base and J 4 bases, leaving 6 bases between the germline ends. The CDR3 is made up of 13 amino acids. CDR3 loop: CASSVRGNQPQHF. The CDR3, as DNA: TGTGCCAGCAGCGTAAGAGGGAATCAGCCCCAGCATTTT.

This clonotype was counted a few times. This chain links TRBV7-9 with TRBJ1-1; tentative D call: TRBD1 (5 bases). Germline assignment: CDR1 SEHNR and CDR2 FQNEAQ (reference sequence). This CDR3 region has 15 residues. V lost 7 bases, J lost 6 bases, and 21 bases lay in between. The CDR3 protein is CASNPSGVGLPEAFF. The DNA for the CDR3 is TGTGCCAGCAACCCCTCGGGGGTCGGGCTCCCTGAAGCTTTCTTT.

The chain recombines TRBV7-3 with TRBJ2-6; 10 nucleotides line up with TRBD2. V gave up 1 base and J gave up 3 bases; unmatched junction bases: 6. Per the germline V gene, CDR1 is SGHTA and CDR2 is FQGTGA. CDR3 size: 18 residues. In DNA form, the CDR3 reads TGTGCCAGCAGCTTAAGCCCAGCGGGAGGGATTGGGGCCAACGTCCTGACTTTC. Translation gives CASSLSPAGGIGANVLTF.

This clonotype was counted only a few times. The chain has TRBV11-1 and TRBJ2-3; 7 nucleotides line up with TRBD1. Trimming removed 2 bases from V and 4 bases from J; junction bases left unmatched: 3. Germline assignment: CDR1 SGHAT and CDR2 FQDESV (reference sequence). The CDR3 is 14 residues long. CDR3 sequence (DNA): TGTGCCAGCAGCTTAAGTGGGACAGCAGATACGCAGTATTTT. As protein: CASSLSGTADTQYF.

The chain joins TRBV7-9 to TRBJ1-1; D possibly corresponds to TRBD1 (6 bases). The V gene's germline CDR1 is SEHNR and CDR2 FQNEAQ (reference sequence). The CDR3 spans 13 residues. Between the trimmed V and J ends, which lost 7 bases and 5 bases, there was a span of 14 bases. CDR3 sequence reads: CASTPGGATEAFF. CDR3 in DNA: TGTGCCAGCACCCCCGGGGGGGCGACTGAAGCTTTCTTT.

This clonotype was observed many times. The chain joins TRBV6-5 to TRBJ1-1; no clear D. CDR1 and CDR2 from the germline V gene are MNHEY and SVGAGI. V was trimmed by 1 base and J by 6 bases, leaving 9 bases between them. This CDR3 contains 13 residues. The CDR3 nucleotides are TGTGCCAGCAGTTACTACGACGGCGCTGAAGCTTTCTTT. This sequence encodes CASSYYDGAEAFF.

The chain recombines TRBV5-8 with TRBJ1-5, with TRBD1 matching over 9 bases. This CDR3 contains 15 residues. Per germline, CDR1 SGHTS and CDR2 YDEGEE. Germline trimming cut 0 bases from V and 6 bases from J; bases unmatched to any gene: 4. The CDR3 region is CASSLGGQGTQPQHF. The CDR3 bases are TGTGCCAGCAGCTTGGGGGGACAGGGTACTCAGCCCCAGCATTTT.

This sequence joins TRBV7-9 and TRBJ2-2; D is uncertain. In germline, CDR1 is SEHNR, CDR2 FQNEAQ (reference sequence). The CDR3 has 15 amino acids. The V end lost 3 bases, the J end lost 0 bases, and 8 bases lay between the germline ends. The CDR3 region is CASSLADPNTGELFF. Here the CDR3 DNA reads TGTGCCAGCAGCTTGGCAGACCCGAACACCGGGGAGCTGTTTTTT.